This T cell receptor beta chain emerged from a study of shared clonotypes between healthy human individuals. Sequenced by immunoSEQ multiplex PCR; TCRdb stores in-frame clones only, minus some. This table holds over 850,000 clones, 75% to 80% found once. HIV-negative, healthy adults without recent acute infections or vaccinations were the donors. General study results and limits: Represented genetic and exposure-history diversity was restricted by having few donors. The researchers took only blood, and tissue repertoires probably look different. Lower generation probabilities were found for non-shared clonotypes than for those shared by all four donors.

Remarks on this clone: The antigen is unknown.

V was clipped by 6 bases and J by 10 bases, with 13 bases between them. This CDR3 is 12 amino acids long. From germline, CDR1 is MDHEN and CDR2 SYDVKM. V usage is TRBV28 and J usage is TRBJ2-1, with TRBD1 as a possible D gene (7 bases). Sequenced material: memory CD4+ T cells from PBMCs. Indicated subset: CD45RA-negative fraction. The clonotype comes from a man between 18 and 35 years old in good health. Some clones in this sample may be carry-over from other donors' samples. The DNA for the CDR3 is TGTGCCAGCAGATCAGGGGGGCGGGAGCAGTTCTTC. Protein: CASRSGGREQFF.